Each of the 28 T cell receptor beta chains below was sequenced from the same sample in a study of T-cell memory formation after mild COVID-19. Via MiXCR, TCRdb re-called the 5' RACE reads, giving one row per CDR3 protein. This sample has hundreds of thousands of distinct CDR3 sequences; less than 25% occur once, and the top ten carry 7.5% to 9.5%. Source material: PBMCs or a T cell subset sorted from them (not recorded which). These receptors all stem from an adult woman who had mild COVID-19 (a few samples of this study predate the infection). Cell type and time point are not known.

This clonotype is labeled medium-sized. CDR3 in amino acids: CSATPGALQGYEQYF. CDR3 DNA: TGCAGTGCTACCCCCGGGGCCCTTCAGGGGTACGAGCAGTACTTC. The chain uses TRBV20-1 and TRBJ2-7, with a tentative D call TRBD1 (6 bases). The CDR3 contains 15 residues. Germline lookup yields CDR1 DFQATT and CDR2 SNEGSKA (reference sequence). Trimming shortened V by 4 bases and J by 4 bases, and 20 bases separated the two germline ends.

The rearrangement uses TRBV6-6 and TRBJ1-2; D gene ambiguous. This CDR3 is 11 amino acids long. The germline gives CDR1 MNHNY, CDR2 SVGAGI (reference sequence). V was trimmed by 0 bases and J by 7 bases, leaving 3 bases between them. For the CDR3, the DNA is TGTGCCAGCAGTTACTCTAGTGGCTACACCTTC. It specifies CASSYSSGYTF.

The chain links TRBV20-1 to TRBJ1-5; D gene uncertain. Germline V gene sequence: CDR1 DFQATT, CDR2 SNEGSKA (reference sequence). This CDR3 is 12 amino acids long. Trimming removed 5 bases at V and 0 bases at J, with 5 bases between. CDR3 sequence: CSAHYSNQPQHF. The CDR3 nucleotides are TGCAGTGCTCACTATAGCAATCAGCCCCAGCATTTT.

V and J are TRBV3-1 and TRBJ1-1; D not resolved. The CDR3 length is 14 residues. CDR1 and CDR2 (germline): LGHDT, YNNKEL (reference sequence). V lost 1 base and J 0 bases, leaving 6 bases between the germline ends. The CDR3 reads CASSQAGMNTEAFF. The DNA for the CDR3 is TGTGCCAGCAGCCAAGCGGGGATGAACACTGAAGCTTTCTTT.

The V call is TRBV25-1, the J call TRBJ2-1; tentatively, D is TRBD2 (6 bases). Trimming left V 1 base short and J 7 bases short, with 8 bases between. The germline CDR1 and CDR2 sequences are MGHDK and SYGVNS. This CDR3 is 13 amino acids long. The DNA of the CDR3 is TGTGCCAGCAGTGAATTGAGCGGGAATGAGCAGTTCTTC. Protein product: CASSELSGNEQFF.

This clonotype was observed a few times. The rearrangement joins TRBV15 to TRBJ1-5; D gene uncertain. In germline, CDR1 is LNHNV, CDR2 YYDKDF (reference sequence). V gave up 3 bases and J gave up 4 bases, with 16 bases separating them. The CDR3 has 16 residues. The CDR3 loop is CATSRGGMGKNQPQHF. DNA for the CDR3: TGTGCCACCAGCAGGGGAGGGATGGGAAAAAATCAGCCCCAGCATTTT.

This clonotype appeared a few times. This rearrangement joins TRBV7-8 to TRBJ1-5; possible D gene TRBD1, 5 bases. This CDR3 region has 16 residues. The V gene lost 0 bases and the J gene lost 2 bases, with 11 bases spanning the gap. CDR1 is SGHVS, CDR2 FQNEAQ, per germline. CDR3 amino acids: CASSLAGRGGNQPQHF. DNA of the CDR3: TGTGCCAGCAGCTTAGCTGGGAGGGGAGGCAATCAGCCCCAGCATTTT.

This clonotype was detected once. The DNA of the CDR3 is TGTGCCACCAGCAGAGGGGGAAAAGGCCAGCCCCAGCATTTT. Residues: CATSRGGKGQPQHF. The chain carries TRBV15 and TRBJ1-5, with D unresolved. Trimming left V 1 base short and J 7 bases short, with 11 bases between. The CDR3 totals 14 residues. Germline V gene lookup returns CDR1 LNHNV and CDR2 YYDKDF (reference sequence).

The rearrangement links TRBV12-3 or TRBV12-4 to TRBJ1-1; D is uncertain. This CDR3 has 15 residues. Deletions cut 6 bases from V and 1 base from J, with 15 bases between. In DNA form, the CDR3 reads TGTGCCAGCAGACTTAGCGGGATGGGGAACACTGAAGCTTTCTTT. It specifies CASRLSGMGNTEAFF.

This clonotype has a count of ten or more. J is TRBJ2-2 and V is TRBV2; TRBD2 might be the D (6 bases). The CDR3 is 15 residues long. CDR1 and CDR2 (germline): SNHLY, FYNNEI. V was shortened by 3 bases and J by 3 bases, with 11 bases between the two germline ends. Written as DNA, the CDR3 is TGTGCCAGCAGTGAGCGGGGTTGGGACACCGGGGAGCTGTTTTTT. This translates into CASSERGWDTGELFF.

The rearrangement uses TRBV5-1 and TRBJ1-4; no firm D call. CDR3 length equals 16 residues. Germline CDR1 is SGHRS and CDR2 is YFSETQ. Trimming stripped 1 base from V and 1 base from J, with 11 bases between. Written as DNA, the CDR3 is TGCGCCAGCAGCTTGTGGGTGGGAGGAACTAATGAAAAACTGTTTTTT. It codes for CASSLWVGGTNEKLFF.

This clonotype has more than one count but fewer than ten. The V call is TRBV7-9, the J call TRBJ1-2, with 9 bases fitting TRBD1. The CDR3 sequence is 17 residues long. Trimming removed 5 bases from V and 4 bases from J; junction bases left unmatched: 14. The germline CDR1 and CDR2 sequences are SEHNR and FQNEAQ (reference sequence). Written as DNA, the CDR3 is TGTGCCAGCAGCCAAGGAGGGACAGGGACCACGATCTATGGCTACACCTTC. Its translation: CASSQGGTGTTIYGYTF.

This clonotype was seen only a few times. The chain combines TRBV29-1 with TRBJ2-2; 10 bases match TRBD1. Germline V gives CDR1 SQVTM, CDR2 ANQGSEA. The V gene end was trimmed by 6 bases and the J gene end by 3 bases; junction bases not matched to a gene: 4. The CDR3 contains 14 residues. The CDR3 DNA reads as TGCAGCGTCGGACAGGGGGGGTACACCGGGGAGCTGTTTTTT. Its translation: CSVGQGGYTGELFF.

The rearrangement uses TRBV2 and TRBJ2-3; a weak D match, TRBD2 (6 bases). The germline gives CDR1 SNHLY, CDR2 FYNNEI. The V gene lost 6 bases and the J gene lost 1 base, with 11 bases spanning the gap. There are 14 residues in the CDR3. This chain's CDR3 is CASSEGLRTDTQYF. In DNA, the CDR3 is TGTGCCAGCAGCGAGGGACTTCGCACAGATACGCAGTATTTT.

This clonotype was found many times. V is TRBV21-1 and J is TRBJ2-7. TRBV21-1 is shown as a pseudogene. This CDR3 spans 15 amino acids. The chain's CDR3 is CASSELTQRLLEQYF. DNA of the CDR3: TGTGCCAGCAGCGAACTGACCCAGAGGCTTCTCGAGCAGTACTTC.

The rearrangement joins TRBV21-1 to TRBJ2-7. TRBV21-1 is a recognized pseudogene. The CDR3 sequence is 12 residues long. CDR3 sequence reads: CASRLIAYEQYF. CDR3 in DNA: TGTGCCAGCAGATTGATTGCTTACGAGCAGTACTTC.

In this sample, this clonotype turned up a few times. The V and J genes are TRBV7-2 and TRBJ2-5, with no clear D. CDR1 is SGHTA and CDR2 is FQGNSA in the germline V gene. The CDR3 spans 15 residues. Trimming left V 5 bases short and J 1 base short, with 14 bases between. CDR3 nucleotide sequence: TGTGCCAGCAGCCCCCGACGGAGAGGCCAAGAGACCCAGTACTTC. This encodes CASSPRRRGQETQYF.

This clonotype has a handful of counts. This chain links TRBV5-1 with TRBJ1-4; no reliable D call. The CDR3 contains 15 residues. V lost 0 bases, J lost 6 bases, and 12 bases lay in between. Germline V gene lookup returns CDR1 SGHRS and CDR2 YFSETQ. The CDR3: CASSLVPRVDEKLFF. CDR3 nucleotide sequence: TGCGCCAGCAGCTTGGTTCCTAGGGTGGATGAAAAACTGTTTTTT.

This clonotype was counted only a few times. The rearrangement links TRBV19 to TRBJ2-1; D assignment may be TRBD1 or TRBD2 (5 bases each). The CDR3 is made up of 16 amino acids. CDR1 and CDR2 (germline): LNHDA, SQIVND (reference sequence). Trimming removed 0 bases at V and 4 bases at J, with 13 bases between. The CDR3 coding sequence is TGTGCCAGTAGTATAGATCTAGGGACGGAGTACAATGAGCAGTTCTTC. Amino acid sequence: CASSIDLGTEYNEQFF. Looking up the rest from reference TRBV19 and TRBJ2-1 gives the full variable domain: DGGITQSPKYLFRKEGQNVTLSCEQNLNHDAMYWYRQDPGQGLRLIYYSQIVNDFQKGDIAEGYSVSREKKESFPLTVTSAQKNPTAFYLCASSIDLGTEYNEQFFGPGTRLTVL.

V usage is TRBV12-3 or TRBV12-4 and J usage is TRBJ2-1; possibly TRBD2 for D (5 bases). Trimming pared 6 bases from V and 7 bases from J, leaving 13 bases between. This CDR3 spans 13 amino acids. The CDR3: CASSWTDINEQFF. Written as DNA, the CDR3 is TGTGCCAGCAGCTGGACTGATATAAATGAGCAGTTCTTC.

The chain couples TRBV10-3 to TRBJ1-2; TRBD1 might be the D (6 bases). Trimming left V 10 bases short and J 5 bases short, with 17 bases between. The CDR3 has 13 residues. Germline values: CDR1 ENHRY, CDR2 SYGVKD. The CDR3 DNA reads TGTGCCACTACAGGGACGGCAGGTTATGGCTACACCTTC. Its translation: CATTGTAGYGYTF.

J is TRBJ2-2 and V is TRBV4-3; perhaps TRBD2 as D (6 bases). This CDR3 contains 13 residues. Between the trimmed V and J ends, which lost 4 bases and 8 bases, there was a span of 11 bases. Germline loops: CDR1 LGHNA, CDR2 YSLEER. CDR3 sequence (DNA): TGCGCCAGCAGCCCGGGACTCCCTGGGGAGCTGTTTTTT. Translated, it gives CASSPGLPGELFF.

A few counts support this clonotype. This CDR3 is CASSPTTGIYEQYF. In DNA form, the CDR3 reads TGTGCCAGCAGCCCCACTACGGGCATATACGAGCAGTACTTC. V and J are TRBV7-8 and TRBJ2-7; no definite D call. Per germline, CDR1 SGHVS and CDR2 FQNEAQ. V shed 5 bases and J shed 4 bases, with 15 bases lying between them. The CDR3 loop spans 14 amino acids.

This clonotype was recorded a few times. The chain employs TRBV5-5 and TRBJ1-4; D is unclear. The CDR3 has 12 amino acids. Germline V gene sequence: CDR1 SGHKS, CDR2 YYEKEE (reference sequence). V was clipped by 3 bases and J by 10 bases, with 10 bases between them. The CDR3 spells CASSSGGGKLFF. CDR3 sequence (DNA): TGTGCCAGCAGCTCGGGTGGCGGAAAACTGTTTTTT.

The chain uses TRBV4-1 and TRBJ2-5, with TRBD2 matching 11 bases. The CDR3 has 17 amino acids. The V segment lost 4 bases and the J segment 4 bases; nucleotides outside the gene matches: 11. The germline CDR1 and CDR2 sequences are MGHRA and YSYEKL. CDR3 nucleotides: TGCGCCAGCAGCCGACTACTAGCGGGGGATGTCGGAGAGACCCAGTACTTC. Its protein is CASSRLLAGDVGETQYF.

For this clonotype: The germline gene is not matched at one end of the junction; a read error may be the cause. The V and J genes are TRBV11-3 and TRBJ1-6; TRBD1 agrees at 9 bases. Germline V gene lookup returns CDR1 SGHNT and CDR2 YENEEA. This CDR3 is 14 amino acids long. CDR3 loop: CGSSSGTGSSPLHF. CDR3 nucleotide sequence: TGTGGCAGCAGCTCCGGGACAGGGAGTTCACCCCTCCACTTT.

This clonotype was counted between two and nine times. The chain employs TRBV12-3 or TRBV12-4 and TRBJ2-1; no clear D. V was trimmed by 5 bases and J by 3 bases, leaving 14 bases between them. The CDR3 sequence is 15 residues long. CDR3 region: CASSTQETGYNEQFF. CDR3 bases: TGTGCCAGCAGTACCCAGGAAACGGGCTACAATGAGCAGTTCTTC.

The chain has TRBV3-1 and TRBJ1-2; maybe TRBD1 (5 bases). Germline-derived CDR1 and CDR2 are LGHDT and YNNKEL (reference sequence). V was shortened by 0 bases and J by 7 bases, with 15 bases between the two germline ends. This CDR3 contains 15 residues. The chain's CDR3 is CASSQDRLGTIGYTF. CDR3 coding DNA: TGTGCCAGCAGCCAAGATAGGCTCGGGACTATTGGCTACACCTTC.